This T cell receptor (beta chain) was identified in a study of OX40 agonist ivuxolimab in advanced cancers. At the level of the study: Head and neck, renal cell, melanoma or hepatocellular carcinoma were the cancers that dose-escalation patients had. Having had anti-PD-1, anti-PD-L1 or anti-CTLA-4 therapy before was allowed, and approximately 40% had some.

CDR1 and CDR2 from the germline V gene are MNHEY and SVGAGI. The CDR3 runs 14 residues. V gave up 10 bases and J gave up 6 bases, with 22 bases separating them. Sequencing used immunoSEQ multiplex PCR; TCRdb keeps in-frame clones, though not all of them. In the table there are tens of thousands of clones, around 82% of which are singletons. The chain employs TRBV6-5 and TRBJ2-7; perhaps D is TRBD1 or TRBD2 (5 bases each). The receptor's source is an adult with an advanced solid tumor such as melanoma, head and neck, liver or kidney cancer. The sample in question was CD4+ or CD8+ T cells sorted from blood, obtained in a trial of the OX40 agonist ivuxolimab. In nucleotides, the CDR3 is TGTGCCACCAGACGGGACGGTGGGTGGGGCGAGCAGTACTTC. Protein product: CATRRDGGWGEQYF.